This TCR beta chain was captured in a study of shared clonotypes between healthy human individuals. Study conclusions and caveats: Clonotypes shared by all four sorted-subset donors had higher generation probabilities than non-shared clonotypes.

The CDR3 is made up of 13 amino acids. The V end was cut by 5 bases, the J end by 8 bases, with 13 bases between. Germline V CDR1 and CDR2: SGHNT, YENEEA. This clone appeared once. Its specificity is not known. Data came from immunoSEQ multiplex PCR; TCRdb stores just in-frame clones and leaves some out. The sample consists of roughly 500,000 clones, about 96% of them appearing once. The source is a woman in her 30s in good health. The sequenced sample consisted of naive CD4+ T cells sorted from blood. Subset reported: CD45RA+ positively selected. J is TRBJ2-1 and V is TRBV11-3; the D gene is possibly TRBD2 (6 bases). As DNA, the CDR3 is TGTGCCAGCAGCCCGGGACTCCTCGATGAGCAGTTCTTC. As protein: CASSPGLLDEQFF.